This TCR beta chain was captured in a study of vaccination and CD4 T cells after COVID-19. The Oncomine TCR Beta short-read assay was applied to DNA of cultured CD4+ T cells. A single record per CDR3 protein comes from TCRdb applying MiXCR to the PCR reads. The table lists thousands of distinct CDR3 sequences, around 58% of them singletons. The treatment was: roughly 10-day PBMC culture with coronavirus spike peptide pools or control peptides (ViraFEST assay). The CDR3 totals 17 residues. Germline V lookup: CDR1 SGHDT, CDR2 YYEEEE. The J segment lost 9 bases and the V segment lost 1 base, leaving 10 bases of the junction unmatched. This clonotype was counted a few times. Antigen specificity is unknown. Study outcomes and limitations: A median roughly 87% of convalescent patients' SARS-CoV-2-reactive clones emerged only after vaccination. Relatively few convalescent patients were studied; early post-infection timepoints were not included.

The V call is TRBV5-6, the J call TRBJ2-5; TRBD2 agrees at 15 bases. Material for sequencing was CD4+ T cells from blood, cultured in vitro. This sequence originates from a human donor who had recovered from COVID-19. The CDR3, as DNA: TGTGCCAGCAGCTTGCTAGGGACTAGCGGGAGGTCCCGGGCCCAGTACTTC. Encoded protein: CASSLLGTSGRSRAQYF. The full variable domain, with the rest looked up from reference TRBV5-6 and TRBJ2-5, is DAGVTQSPTHLIKTRGQQVTLRCSPKSGHDTVSWYQQALGQGPQFIFQYYEEEERQRGNFPDRFSGHQFPNYSSELNVNALLLGDSALYLCASSLLGTSGRSRAQYFGPGTRLLVL.